The entry below gives a single TCR beta chain sequence along with its context. Its antigen is unknown. Other DNA sequences in the sample encode the same CDR3. Trimming shortened V by 4 bases and J by 2 bases, and 12 bases separated the two germline ends. The CDR3 covers 14 residues. The germline gives CDR1 SGHTA, CDR2 FQGNSA. This record belongs to a study of OX40 agonist ivuxolimab in advanced cancers. Overall study context: Intravenous ivuxolimab was administered to patients every 2 weeks at 0.01 to 10 mg/kg. Hepatocellular carcinoma, melanoma, renal cell or head and neck cancer affected the dose-escalation patients. Study-wide results and caveats: At 0.1 to 3.0 mg/kg and by week 6, CD4+ and CD8+ T cells in the blood had expanded clonally.

Profiling relied on immunoSEQ multiplex PCR, and the TCRdb table lists in-frame clones only, not all of them. The sample yields some 40,000 clones, more than 75% seen once. The chain couples TRBV7-2 to TRBJ2-7; no clear D. The clonotype comes from an adult with an advanced solid tumor such as melanoma, head and neck, liver or kidney cancer. Sequences were derived from CD4+ or CD8+ T cells sorted from blood, sampled in a trial of the OX40 agonist ivuxolimab. As DNA, the CDR3 is TGTGCCAGCAGCTCCTCACCTGGGCCCTACGAGCAGTACTTC. Amino acids: CASSSSPGPYEQYF.